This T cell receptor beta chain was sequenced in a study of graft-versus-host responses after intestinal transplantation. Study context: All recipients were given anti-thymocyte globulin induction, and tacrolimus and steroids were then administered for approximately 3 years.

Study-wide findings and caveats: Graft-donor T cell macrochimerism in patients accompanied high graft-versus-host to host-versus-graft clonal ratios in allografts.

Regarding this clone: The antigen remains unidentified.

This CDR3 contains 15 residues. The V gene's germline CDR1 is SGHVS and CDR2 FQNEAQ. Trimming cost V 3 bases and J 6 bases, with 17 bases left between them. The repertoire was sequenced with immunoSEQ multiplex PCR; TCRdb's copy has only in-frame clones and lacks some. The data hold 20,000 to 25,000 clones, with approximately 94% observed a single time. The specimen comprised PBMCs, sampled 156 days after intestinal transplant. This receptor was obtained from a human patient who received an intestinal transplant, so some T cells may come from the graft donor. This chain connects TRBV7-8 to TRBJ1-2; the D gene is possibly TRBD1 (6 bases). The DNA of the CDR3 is TGTGCCAGCAGCTTTGGCGGACAGCCCTTGGATGGCTACACCTTC. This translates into CASSFGGQPLDGYTF.